These 23 T cell receptor beta chains were all obtained from the same sample, sequenced in a study of technical replicates of blood from several donors. Using immunoSEQ multiplex PCR, the repertoire was profiled, and TCRdb retains in-frame clones only, with some absent. The table shows roughly 100,000 clones, with 90% to 96% occurring only once. The sequenced sample was T cells isolated from PBMCs. Receptors originate from a human donor in good health.

The rearrangement links TRBV6-5 to TRBJ1-4; the D gene is possibly TRBD1 (6 bases). The V gene's germline CDR1 is MNHEY and CDR2 SVGAGI. CDR3 length equals 13 residues. The V gene lost 2 bases and the J gene lost 13 bases, with 14 bases spanning the gap. DNA for the CDR3: TGTGCCAGCAGTTACACAGAAACAGGGAGACTGTTTTTT. It specifies CASSYTETGRLFF.

CDR3 sequence reads: CASSEHGEETQYF. The CDR3, as DNA: TGTGCCAGCAGTGAACACGGTGAAGAGACCCAGTACTTC. The gene calls are TRBV6-1 and TRBJ2-5, with D unclear. This CDR3 has 13 residues. Between the trimmed V and J ends, which lost 2 bases and 3 bases, there was a span of 7 bases. Germline V gene sequence: CDR1 MNHNS, CDR2 SASEGT.

The chain is built from TRBV6-5 and TRBJ2-3, with TRBD2 identical over 7 bases. V lost 3 bases and J lost 0; bases outside the gene matches: 6. Germline V gives CDR1 MNHEY, CDR2 SVGAGI. The CDR3 is made up of 16 amino acids. Here the CDR3 DNA reads TGTGCCAGCAGTTATCCTAGCGGCACTAGCACAGATACGCAGTATTTT. Amino acid sequence: CASSYPSGTSTDTQYF.

This chain uses TRBV5-6 with TRBJ2-3; TRBD2 agrees at 11 bases. Trimming removed 7 bases from V and 5 bases from J; junction bases left unmatched: 12. The CDR3 runs 16 residues. Germline-derived CDR1 and CDR2 are SGHDT and YYEEEE. CDR3 region: CASGDSGGGRGDTQYF. The CDR3 DNA is TGTGCCAGCGGTGATAGCGGGGGGGGCCGGGGAGATACGCAGTATTTT.

The chain employs TRBV10-3 and TRBJ1-2; D is unresolved. V gave up 3 bases and J gave up 0 bases, with 11 bases separating them. The CDR3 runs to 15 residues. Germline loops: CDR1 ENHRY, CDR2 SYGVKD. The CDR3: CAISEQILANYGYTF. As DNA, the CDR3 is TGTGCCATCAGTGAACAGATACTGGCTAACTATGGCTACACCTTC.

J is TRBJ2-7 and V is TRBV6-5, with D hard to call. Germline V gene sequence: CDR1 MNHEY, CDR2 SVGAGI. The CDR3 has 14 amino acids. V lost 2 bases and J lost 1, with 9 bases in between. The CDR3 reads CASSYKQVSYEQYF. Written as DNA, the CDR3 is TGTGCCAGCAGTTACAAGCAGGTTTCCTACGAGCAGTACTTC.

This clone was observed once. This chain joins TRBV7-9 and TRBJ2-2, with D maybe TRBD2 (5 bases). CDR1 SEHNR and CDR2 FQNEAQ come from the germline V gene (reference sequence). The V end was cut by 4 bases, the J end by 6 bases, with 12 bases between. The CDR3 sequence is 14 residues long. CDR3 nucleotides: TGTGCCAGCAGCTATAAGAGGGAGCCCGGGGAGCTGTTTTTT. Translation gives CASSYKREPGELFF.

J is TRBJ1-1 and V is TRBV27; perhaps TRBD1 as D (5 bases). CDR3 size: 12 residues. Per the germline V gene, CDR1 is MNHEY and CDR2 is SMNVEV (reference sequence). The V end lost 6 bases, the J end lost 5 bases, and 10 bases lay between the germline ends. CDR3 in amino acids: CASSSTGTEAFF. As DNA, the CDR3 is TGTGCCAGCAGCAGTACAGGTACTGAAGCTTTCTTT.

The V gene is TRBV7-2, the J gene TRBJ2-1; 9 nucleotides agree with TRBD2. The CDR3 has 16 residues. The ends lost 3 bases at V and 6 bases at J; junction bases unmatched: 9. Germline assignment: CDR1 SGHTA and CDR2 FQGNSA. CDR3 nucleotides: TGTGCCAGCAGCTTGAGCGCGGGAGGGCCGGTCAATGAGCAGTTCTTC. It yields the protein CASSLSAGGPVNEQFF.

The chain is built from TRBV4-1 and TRBJ1-2; D possibly corresponds to TRBD1 (6 bases). This CDR3 comprises 14 residues. CDR1 and CDR2 from the germline V gene are MGHRA and YSYEKL. Trimming took off 4 bases at V and 3 bases at J, with 12 bases between the two ends. The chain's CDR3 is CASSREAGDYGYTF. The CDR3 nucleotides are TGCGCCAGCAGCCGAGAAGCAGGGGACTATGGCTACACCTTC.

The V call is TRBV9, the J call TRBJ1-2, with a tentative D call TRBD1 (6 bases). The CDR3 consists of 16 residues. V dropped 3 bases and J dropped 4 bases, with 19 bases sitting between them. In germline, CDR1 is SGDLS, CDR2 YYNGEE. In nucleotides, the CDR3 is TGTGCCAGCAGCGCCCAACTTACCGGGACACTCTATGGCTACACCTTC. Protein sequence: CASSAQLTGTLYGYTF.

This clone was counted once. The rearrangement uses TRBV5-5 and TRBJ2-3; 9 nucleotides line up with TRBD1. The CDR3 sequence is 16 residues long. Germline loops: CDR1 SGHKS, CDR2 YYEKEE (reference sequence). Germline trimming cut 4 bases from V and 4 bases from J; bases unmatched to any gene: 10. CDR3 region: CASSPPRDREPDTQYF. As DNA, the CDR3 is TGTGCCAGCAGCCCCCCACGGGACAGGGAACCAGATACGCAGTATTTT.

This clone was seen only once. The J gene is TRBJ2-5, the V gene TRBV5-4; TRBD2 aligns across 9 bases. This CDR3 is built from 17 residues. Germline CDR1 is SGHNT and CDR2 is YYREEE (reference sequence). Trimming removed 6 bases from V and 2 bases from J; junction bases left unmatched: 14. CDR3 residues: CASTRGGGRAGQETQYF. In DNA, the CDR3 is TGTGCCAGCACCCGAGGGGGCGGGAGGGCCGGGCAAGAGACCCAGTACTTC.

This chain joins TRBV5-4 and TRBJ2-5; D possibly corresponds to TRBD1 (6 bases). V dropped 0 bases and J dropped 4 bases, with 10 bases sitting between them. The CDR3 has 14 residues. Germline V CDR1 and CDR2: SGHNT, YYREEE (reference sequence). Here the CDR3 reads CASSLGDNRETQYF. CDR3 DNA sequence: TGTGCCAGCAGCTTGGGGGACAATAGAGAGACCCAGTACTTC.

The chain links TRBV10-2 to TRBJ2-7, with 7 bases fitting TRBD2. The CDR3 consists of 12 residues. The ends lost 6 bases at V and 5 bases at J; junction bases unmatched: 4. Germline V gene lookup returns CDR1 WSHSY and CDR2 SAAADI. The CDR3 spells CASRSGIHEQYF. CDR3 coding DNA: TGCGCCAGCAGAAGCGGGATCCACGAGCAGTACTTC.

V usage is TRBV5-6 and J usage is TRBJ2-7, with 9 bases aligning to TRBD1. This CDR3 region has 17 residues. Germline V gives CDR1 SGHDT, CDR2 YYEEEE. J was trimmed by 2 bases and V by 4 bases; bases with no gene match: 13. The CDR3: CASSTITPGQGPYEQYF. The CDR3 nucleotides read TGTGCCAGCAGCACAATAACCCCGGGACAGGGTCCCTACGAGCAGTACTTC.

J is TRBJ2-1 and V is TRBV14, with 8 nucleotides matching TRBD2. There are 16 residues in the CDR3. The V gene end was trimmed by 5 bases and the J gene end by 7 bases; junction bases not matched to a gene: 13. Germline V lookup: CDR1 SGHDN, CDR2 FVKESK. The CDR3, as DNA: TGTGCCAGCAGCACCCCGGGGGGGGGAGGTACAAATGAGCAGTTCTTC. Protein product: CASSTPGGGGTNEQFF.

V is TRBV29-1 and J is TRBJ2-1; D is unclear. The germline CDR1 and CDR2 sequences are SQVTM and ANQGSEA. Deletions cut 1 base from V and 0 bases from J, with 10 bases between. The CDR3 spans 15 residues. CDR3 sequence: CSVEVPYTSYNEQFF. The CDR3 region has the DNA TGCAGCGTTGAAGTTCCGTACACCTCCTACAATGAGCAGTTCTTC.

The gene calls are TRBV28 and TRBJ1-1; tentatively, D is TRBD1 (6 bases). Per germline, CDR1 MDHEN and CDR2 SYDVKM. The CDR3 contains 14 residues. The V and J ends lost 5 bases and 8 bases respectively, with 18 bases between them. The CDR3, as DNA: TGTGCCAGCAGTAAACCGCCCGGGACAAGGGAAGCTTTCTTT. This translates into CASSKPPGTREAFF.

This rearrangement joins TRBV6-5 to TRBJ2-7; TRBD1 agrees at 7 bases. CDR3 length: 16 amino acids. The germline gives CDR1 MNHEY, CDR2 SVGAGI. J gave up 2 bases and V 2 bases, and 9 bases lay outside the gene matches. The CDR3 protein is CASSYPKGQSTYEQYF. CDR3 nucleotides: TGTGCCAGCAGTTACCCGAAGGGACAGTCAACCTACGAGCAGTACTTC.

V is TRBV6-1 and J is TRBJ2-5, with a possible D match to TRBD2 (5 bases). Trimming left V 4 bases short and J 1 base short, with 10 bases between. Germline assignment: CDR1 MNHNS and CDR2 SASEGT. CDR3 length: 14 residues. The CDR3 sequence: CASSGELLQETQYF. In DNA, the CDR3 is TGTGCCAGCAGTGGGGAGCTGCTCCAAGAGACCCAGTACTTC.

V is TRBV7-2 and J is TRBJ1-2; D not resolved. Deletions cut 1 base from V and 8 bases from J, with 17 bases between. The V gene's germline CDR1 is SGHTA and CDR2 FQGNSA. The CDR3 has 15 residues. CDR3: CASSLVGSATGGYTF. CDR3 sequence (DNA): TGTGCCAGCAGCTTAGTGGGGTCGGCGACGGGAGGCTACACCTTC.

The chain links TRBV5-1 to TRBJ2-3; TRBD1 aligns across 10 bases. J gave up 4 bases and V 1 base, and 9 bases lay outside the gene matches. There are 17 residues in the CDR3. CDR1 and CDR2 (germline): SGHRS, YFSETQ. CDR3 DNA: TGCGCCAGCAGCTTGTATTTGGGGACAGGGGCCCCAGATACGCAGTATTTT. Translated, it gives CASSLYLGTGAPDTQYF.